This TCR beta chain derives from a study of identical twins (dated by TCRdb to about 2016). Notes on the research overall: TCR alpha and beta repertoires from monozygotic twins, unrelated adults of various ages and cord blood were deep-sequenced to test whether fetal clonotypes persist. To rule out contamination, replicate twin experiments were performed at different times with different library preparation protocols. Summary of the overall study and its limitations: Fewer insertions were carried by abundant cord blood beta clonotypes; a weaker similar trend was observed in young adult naive repertoires, while no such trend was observed in memory repertoires. Compared with coincidental sharing between unrelated individuals, an excess of low generation-probability sequences was observed among out-of-frame TCR alpha sequences shared between twins. Because the same donors could not be followed over many years, conclusions were based on cross-sectional statistical analysis. In beta out-of-frame sequences, excess twin sharing was weaker, because having fewer shared sequences lowered the signal-to-noise ratio. Recombination models systematically underestimated out-of-frame TCR alpha sharing in monozygotic twins but agreed with sharing between unrelated individuals. Zero-insertion analyses could be partly confounded by invariant T cells such as MAIT and iNKT, though diverse VJ usage argued against such confounding for most clonotypes.

Only healthy Caucasian donors were included. The twin cohort comprised three pairs of female monozygotic twins, all aged about 18 to 29 years. Positive isolation kits from Invitrogen were used to isolate the CD4+ and CD8+ T cell populations. From cysteine to phenylalanine, the CDR3 is 15 amino acids long. CDR3 DNA only is kept here, 45 bases in frame from base 1. Via the germline V gene (reference sequence), CDR1 is DFQATT and CDR2 SNEGSKA. At the junction V is shortened by 0 bases and J by 4 bases; bases outside the gene matches: 7. On this clonotype itself: Its antigen is currently not known. The record has no base qualities; no much larger clone is one base away.

The protocol used for the library was 5' RACE. TCRdb names Illumina HiSeq 2000 as the instrument used. Template switching introduced a universal primer binding site; the final cDNA contained a unique molecular identifier, enabling accurate counting of TCR cDNA molecules. First-strand cDNA for TCR alpha and beta chains was synthesized from specific primers in the conserved constant-segment region. To control for contamination, each cDNA library was double barcoded with a SMART-Mk sample barcode plus Illumina barcodes. TruSeq adapter sequences, together with Illumina sample barcodes, were added in two successive PCR steps. The Illumina HiSeq platform was used with custom primers to sequence TCR alpha and beta cDNA libraries. Turning to the authors' computational methods: MiGEC was used to process raw reads and extract unique molecular identifiers, and MiXCR was used to find CDR3 positions. Recombination models were inferred per individual with the repgenHMM and IGoR tools using an EM algorithm. Shared clonotype analysis was performed with the tcR package in R, normalizing sharing by the product of cloneset sizes. To study raw recombination without the effects of thymic and clonal selection, out-of-frame nonproductive sequences were analyzed. TCRdb redid the processing of the public reads, applying fastp at Q25 and MiXCR, and retained in-frame beta chains. Duplicate CDR3 protein sequences are folded into a single record with the most common DNA and genes. The V and J calls shown here were made by TCRdb, not taken from the authors' results. The sample table records 450,000 or so distinct CDR3 sequences; roughly 26% of these occur just once. The top ten clonotypes cover 2.9% of the sample.

This sample was also put to use in a study of T cells expressing NK-cell markers. The second paper states: Several donors provided sorted CD3+CD56+NKG2C+, CD3+CD56+NKG2C- and CD3+CD56-NKG2C+ T-cell subsets, whose TCR beta-chain repertoires were profiled. Seven of the eight sequenced donors were HCMV-seropositive and one was HCMV-seronegative. To restrict sorting to alphabetaTCR-expressing T cells, an anti-gammadeltaTCR antibody was added in several experiments. In six donors, the dominant CD3+CD56+NKG2C+ clonotypes ranked among the top 10 CD8+ clonotypes, making up about 1.0-7.5% of CD8+ T cells. Those dominant clonotypes were again the most abundant among CD3+CD56-NKG2C+ cells in a handful of donors, at roughly 25-60.1%. Whether the expanded NKG2C-expressing T cell clones were specific for HCMV antigens was left unclear. All eight donors whose samples were sequenced were randomly selected healthy volunteers, three of them men and five women. HCMV serostatus was determined by detecting HCMV-specific IgG in serum with a commercial ELISA kit. Reads were demultiplexed and grouped by UMI with MIGEC, and clonotypes were assembled and quantified with MiTCR. To exclude erroneous sequences, only TCR cDNA sequences supported by at least two reads were retained. Downstream repertoire analysis used the tcR package, and clonotypes were matched across fractions by CDR3 nucleotide sequence plus V segment. Antigen specificity was annotated against VDJdb with VDJmatch, allowing one amino acid substitution in CDR3.

The sequenced material came from CD4+ T cells sorted from blood. The chain was built from TRBV20-1 and TRBJ2-7, and TRBD2 aligns with 9 junction nucleotides. This TCR derives from a woman younger than 30 in good health. The sequenced DNA is TGCAGTGCTAGAGATCCCCTAGCGGGATATTACGAGCAGTACTTC. The encoded protein is CSARDPLAGYYEQYF.